This entry lists 5 T cell receptor beta chains sequenced from one sample in a study of cytomegalovirus exposure and HLA in healthy donors. Amplification used 60 Vbeta primers and 13 Jbeta primers. The repertoire was sequenced with immunoSEQ multiplex PCR; TCRdb's copy has only in-frame clones and lacks some. The sample shows approximately 200,000 clones, just under 80% of them seen only once. Sequenced: PBMCs. Source of these receptors: a woman under 40 in good health and CMV-seropositive.

This chain connects TRBV9 to TRBJ2-2; 7 nucleotides align to TRBD1. V was clipped by 3 bases and J by 3 bases; unmatched bases: 11. Germline V gives CDR1 SGDLS, CDR2 YYNGEE. The CDR3 loop spans 17 amino acids. The CDR3 DNA reads as TGTGCCAGCAGCGCCTTACTTTACAGGGGCGACACCGGGGAGCTGTTTTTT. Its protein product is CASSALLYRGDTGELFF. Drawing the rest from reference TRBV9 and TRBJ2-2, the complete variable domain is DSGVTQTPKHLITATGQRVTLRCSPRSGDLSVYWYQQSLDQGLQFLIQYYNGEERAKGNILERFSAQQFPDLHSELNLSSLELGDSALYFCASSALLYRGDTGELFFGEGSRLTVL.

The chain links TRBV9 to TRBJ2-5; TRBD2 agrees at 7 bases. J was trimmed by 5 bases and V by 3 bases; bases with no gene match: 7. The CDR3 consists of 14 residues. Per the germline V gene, CDR1 is SGDLS and CDR2 is YYNGEE. In nucleotides, the CDR3 is TGTGCCAGCAGCGGGGGACTATTGGGGGAGACCCAGTACTTC. The encoded protein is CASSGGLLGETQYF.

The rearrangement uses TRBV19 and TRBJ1-5, with a weak D call TRBD1 (5 bases). CDR1 is LNHDA and CDR2 is SQIVND in the germline V gene (reference sequence). This CDR3 is 13 amino acids long. Deletions cut 7 bases from V and 4 bases from J, with 11 bases between. CDR3 in amino acids: CASKAGGNQPQHF. In DNA form, the CDR3 reads TGTGCCAGTAAGGCGGGGGGAAATCAGCCCCAGCATTTT.

The rearrangement uses TRBV6-5 and TRBJ2-7; weak D call: TRBD2 (6 bases). V was trimmed by 2 bases and J by 5 bases, leaving 13 bases between them. This CDR3 region has 14 residues. Germline CDR1 MNHEY, CDR2 SVGAGI. DNA for the CDR3: TGTGCCAGCAGTTACGAGGGAGGCAGGGACGAGCAGTACTTC. Translating it yields CASSYEGGRDEQYF.

The genes are TRBV7-9 and TRBJ2-3; 8 bases align to TRBD1. This CDR3 contains 17 residues. J gave up 2 bases and V 1 base, and 8 bases lay outside the gene matches. The germline V gene encodes CDR1 SEHNR and CDR2 FQNEAQ (reference sequence). The DNA of the CDR3 is TGTGCCAGCAGCTTAGGGACAGGGACACAGGTCACAGATACGCAGTATTTT. This encodes CASSLGTGTQVTDTQYF.